Listed here is a single T cell receptor (beta chain). Its antigen is currently unknown. The germline V and J ends were trimmed by 3 bases and 5 bases, with 13 bases remaining between them. This CDR3 is built from 14 residues. Germline-derived CDR1 and CDR2 are SQVTM and ANQGSEA. The data were taken from a study of T cell clonotyping in hematopoietic cell transplantation. TCRdb's copy holds only in-frame clones and misses some; the assay was immunoSEQ multiplex PCR. The table includes 9,500 to 11,000 clones, approximately 77% detected once. Study conclusions and caveats: After transplant, recipient diversity fell while pathologically expanded clonotypes grew through day 180.

The sequences come from PBMCs, collected 30 days after allogeneic stem cell transplant. The chain employs TRBV29-1 and TRBJ1-4; TRBD1 is a possible D gene (5 bases). This TCR was sampled from a female patient aged 35-55 years who had an allogeneic stem cell transplant from a related donor, so T cells may come from the graft donor. Some clones in this sample may be carry-over from other donors' samples. Written as DNA, the CDR3 is TGCAGCGTTGAGTCGGGTTGGGGGAATGAAAAACTGTTTTTT. Translating gives CSVESGWGNEKLFF.